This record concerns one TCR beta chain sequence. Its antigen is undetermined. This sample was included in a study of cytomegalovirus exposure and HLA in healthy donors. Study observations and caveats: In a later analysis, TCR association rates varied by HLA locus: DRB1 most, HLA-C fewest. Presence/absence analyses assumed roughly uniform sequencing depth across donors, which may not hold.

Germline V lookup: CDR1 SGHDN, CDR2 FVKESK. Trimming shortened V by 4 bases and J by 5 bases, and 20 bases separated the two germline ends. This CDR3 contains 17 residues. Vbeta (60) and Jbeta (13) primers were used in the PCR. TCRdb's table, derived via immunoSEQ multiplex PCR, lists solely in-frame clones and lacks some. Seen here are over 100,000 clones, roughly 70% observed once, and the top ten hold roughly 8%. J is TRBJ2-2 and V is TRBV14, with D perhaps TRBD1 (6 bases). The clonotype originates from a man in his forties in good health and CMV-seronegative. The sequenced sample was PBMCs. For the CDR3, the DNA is TGTGCCAGCAGCCGCTTAGCAGGGGCCGCCGAAACCGGGGAGCTGTTTTTT. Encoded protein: CASSRLAGAAETGELFF.